These 19 T cell receptor beta chains share one sample of origin, sequenced in a study of blood T cell repertoires in COVID-19 (dated by TCRdb to about 2020). The library relied on the immunoSEQ multiplex PCR assay. In TCRdb, the immuneACCESS table is reduced to in-frame sequences with V and J assigned. These tables do not hold every clone; where another copy was compared, an unresolved V gene accounts for under half, and the others remain unexplained. For this sample the table gives about 150,000 clones, of which more than 85% were detected only once. 2% to 3% of the sample comes from the top ten. Specimen: peripheral blood. Receptors originate from a woman older than 75 with COVID-19, enrolled during active disease.

The chain uses TRBV7-8 and TRBJ2-1, with 9 bases matching TRBD1. The junction had 8 bases not matched to a gene; V was cut back by 5 bases and J by 6 bases. There are 15 residues in the CDR3. Germline CDR1 is SGHVS and CDR2 is FQNEAQ. The CDR3 sequence: CASSPTGGWGNEQFF. As DNA, the CDR3 is TGTGCCAGCAGCCCCACAGGGGGCTGGGGCAATGAGCAGTTCTTC.

The chain couples TRBV4-3 to TRBJ1-6, with TRBD1 matching over 10 bases. The CDR3 is 18 residues long. J lost 6 bases, V lost 1 base, and 9 bases had no gene match. Germline assignment: CDR1 LGHNA and CDR2 YSLEER. The CDR3 DNA reads as TGCGCCAGCAGCCAAGGTTTAACGAGACAGGGGGCTAATTCACCCCTCCACTTT. It translates to CASSQGLTRQGANSPLHF.

The rearrangement joins TRBV25-1 to TRBJ2-5, with 7 positions matching TRBD2. With 4 bases clipped from V and 1 base from J, the junction kept 6 bases outside the gene matches. CDR1 is MGHDK and CDR2 is SYGVNS in the germline V gene. CDR3 length equals 15 residues. The CDR3 loop is CASSVGGTIQETQYF. The CDR3 bases are TGTGCCAGCAGTGTGGGGGGGACCATCCAAGAGACCCAGTACTTC.

The rearrangement uses TRBV14 and TRBJ1-4; D remains unclear. Germline V lookup: CDR1 SGHDN, CDR2 FVKESK. The length of the CDR3 is 13 residues. The V end was cut by 1 base, the J end by 8 bases, with 8 bases between. The CDR3 loop reads CASSQATREKLFF. The CDR3 DNA sequence: TGTGCCAGCAGCCAAGCCACGCGAGAAAAACTGTTTTTT.

The chain couples TRBV28 to TRBJ2-3, with 7 bases identical to TRBD2. CDR3 length: 16 residues. With V trimmed by 7 bases and J by 3 bases, 13 bases remained unmatched. Germline V gene data show CDR1 as MDHEN and CDR2 as SYDVKM. CDR3 nucleotides: TGTGCCAGCAAGGGTTTAGGGCGGGAGCCGACAGATACGCAGTATTTT. Amino acids: CASKGLGREPTDTQYF.

The chain employs TRBV24-1 and TRBJ1-5; D gene unclear. In germline, CDR1 is KGHDR, CDR2 SFDVKD. Between the trimmed V and J ends, which lost 4 bases and 4 bases, there was a span of 7 bases. The CDR3 is 13 amino acids. The CDR3 sequence: CATSEAGNQPQHF. As DNA, the CDR3 is TGTGCCACCAGTGAGGCGGGGAATCAGCCCCAGCATTTT.

The CDR3 reads CTKAQDGYTF. CDR3 coding DNA: TGCACCAAAGCTCAGGATGGCTACACCTTC. The chain links TRBV20-1 to TRBJ1-2; no firm D call. The CDR3 has 10 amino acids. Germline V CDR1 and CDR2: DFQATT, SNEGSKA (reference sequence).

The chain links TRBV19 to TRBJ2-1; 10 bases fit TRBD1. The V gene's germline CDR1 is LNHDA and CDR2 SQIVND (reference sequence). Trimming cost V 4 bases and J 8 bases; bases outside gene matches: 11. The CDR3 loop spans 16 amino acids. The CDR3 reads CASSTFRDRGFHEQFF. The CDR3 DNA reads as TGTGCCAGTAGTACTTTCCGGGACAGGGGTTTCCATGAGCAGTTCTTC.

This chain uses TRBV7-2 with TRBJ2-5, with 9 bases matching TRBD2. Germline V lookup: CDR1 SGHTA, CDR2 FQGNSA. The CDR3 totals 17 residues. The J segment lost 5 bases and the V segment lost 2 bases, leaving 12 bases of the junction unmatched. Here the CDR3 DNA reads TGTGCCAGCAGCTTATTTCTGGCCAGCGGGAGGTCGGAGACCCAGTACTTC. Translating gives CASSLFLASGRSETQYF.

The CDR3 DNA reads as TGTGCCAGTAGTGGGCCTAACTATGGCTACACCTTC. This codes for CASSGPNYGYTF. This chain connects TRBV19 to TRBJ1-2, with D uncertain. Trimming shortened V by 5 bases and J by 0 bases, and 4 bases separated the two germline ends. Germline V gene lookup returns CDR1 LNHDA and CDR2 SQIVND (reference sequence). The CDR3 is made up of 12 amino acids.

The J gene is TRBJ2-3, the V gene TRBV27; 14 bases agree with TRBD2. The CDR3 totals 19 residues. Germline V gene lookup returns CDR1 MNHEY and CDR2 SMNVEV (reference sequence). V lost 6 bases, J lost 5 bases, and 16 bases stayed unmatched. The CDR3 nucleotides read TGTGCCAGCAGAAAAAATGCCGGACTAGCGGGAGGAACGGGAGATACGCAGTATTTT. Its translation is CASRKNAGLAGGTGDTQYF.

V gene TRBV7-8 combines with J gene TRBJ1-5, with D unclear. Trimming stripped 5 bases from V and 2 bases from J, with 16 bases between. Looked up from germline, CDR1 is SGHVS and CDR2 is FQNEAQ. CDR3 length: 16 amino acids. CDR3 protein: CASSRRGFQGNQPQHF. CDR3 DNA sequence: TGTGCCAGCAGCCGAAGAGGGTTTCAGGGCAATCAGCCCCAGCATTTT.

The chain couples TRBV15 to TRBJ2-3, with TRBD2 matching 9 bases. V lost 4 bases to trimming and J lost 6 bases; unmatched junction nucleotides: 8. The CDR3 has 15 amino acids. Germline CDR1 reads LNHNV; CDR2 reads YYDKDF (reference sequence). The CDR3 protein is CATSNGGRVGDTQYF. The CDR3 DNA is TGTGCCACCAGCAACGGCGGGAGGGTGGGGGATACGCAGTATTTT. Drawing the rest from reference TRBV15 and TRBJ2-3, the complete variable domain is DAMVIQNPRYQVTQFGKPVTLSCSQTLNHNVMYWYQQKSSQAPKLLFHYYDKDFNNEADTPDNFQSRRPNTSFCFLDIRSPGLGDTAMYLCATSNGGRVGDTQYFGPGTRLTVL.

This clone was detected only once. This chain uses TRBV7-6 with TRBJ2-2; TRBD1 matches 7 bases. CDR1 and CDR2 (germline): SGHVS, FNYEAQ. V trimming: 2 bases; J trimming: 5 bases; junction bases outside the gene matches: 8. The CDR3 covers 16 residues. The CDR3 DNA reads TGTGCCAGCAGCTTACAACAGGGGAGTACGACCGGGGAGCTGTTTTTT. This sequence encodes CASSLQQGSTTGELFF.

The count of this clone is one. The V gene is TRBV15, the J gene TRBJ1-5, with 8 bases matching TRBD1. CDR1 and CDR2 (germline): LNHNV, YYDKDF (reference sequence). V shed 5 bases, J shed 7 bases, and the junction held 10 bases outside the gene matches. CDR3 length: 15 residues. The DNA of the CDR3 is TGTGCCACCAGCCGTACAGGGGGTGTGAGACAGCCCCAGCATTTT. This codes for CATSRTGGVRQPQHF.

The rearrangement joins TRBV6-2 or TRBV6-3 to TRBJ2-3, with 11 bases aligning to TRBD2. V dropped 2 bases and J dropped 6; count of bases not matched to a gene: 7. Germline V gives CDR1 MNHEY, CDR2 SVGEGT. The CDR3 is made up of 16 amino acids. Here the CDR3 reads CASSYIGLAGRDTQYF. CDR3 sequence (DNA): TGTGCCAGCAGTTACATTGGACTAGCGGGCAGGGATACGCAGTATTTT.

The V and J genes are TRBV6-5 and TRBJ1-3; possibly TRBD1 for D (6 bases). The CDR3 totals 13 residues. V lost 10 bases and J lost 2, with 12 bases in between. Per the germline V gene, CDR1 is MNHEY and CDR2 is SVGAGI. CDR3 coding DNA: TGTGCCATATCACAGGGAGCTGGAAACACCATATATTTT. Residues: CAISQGAGNTIYF.

This rearrangement joins TRBV14 to TRBJ2-3, with 7 bases lining up with TRBD2. Trimming at V came to 5 bases and at J to 0 bases, leaving 8 bases not matched to a gene. The CDR3 runs 16 residues. Germline assignment: CDR1 SGHDN and CDR2 FVKESK. The CDR3 nucleotides read TGTGCCAGCAGCTCGCCTAGCGGAACTAGCACAGATACGCAGTATTTT. Translating gives CASSSPSGTSTDTQYF. Together with reference TRBV14 and TRBJ2-3, the CDR3 gives the full variable domain: EAGVTQFPSHSVIEKGQTVTLRCDPISGHDNLYWYRRVMGKEIKFLLHFVKESKQDESGMPNNRFLAERTGGTYSTLKVQPAELEDSGVYFCASSSPSGTSTDTQYFGPGTRLTVL.

The chain employs TRBV21-1 and TRBJ2-3; TRBD1 was called by the table and not checked on the DNA. TRBV21-1 is a documented pseudogene. This CDR3 spans 15 amino acids. DNA of the CDR3: TGTGCCAGCAGCCCCAGGACAGGGAGCACAGATACGCAGTATTTT. This codes for CASSPRTGSTDTQYF.